This record looks at one T cell receptor beta chain sequence and its context. The TCRbeta library incorporated unique molecular identifiers. TCRdb ran MiXCR on the PCR reads and lists one entry per CDR3 protein. The repertoire consists of approximately 400,000 distinct CDR3 sequences, with 9.5% to 13% occurring once and the leading ten covering approximately 5%. The entry originates in a study of T-cell reconstitution after alpha-beta-depleted transplantation in children. The germline V gene encodes CDR1 SGHNT and CDR2 YYREEE (reference sequence). CDR3 size: 17 residues. Germline trimming cut 5 bases from V and 7 bases from J; bases unmatched to any gene: 13.

This material consisted of PBMCs from the stem cell graft donor, taken from the stem cell graft. The rearrangement uses TRBV5-4 and TRBJ2-5; TRBD2 matches at 14 bases. The receptor comes from a human donor who donated a stem cell graft to a child with acute myeloid leukemia. The DNA of the CDR3 is TGTGCCAGCAGGAAGGGACTAGCGGGAGCGTCAGAGGGGACCCAGTACTTC. Amino acid sequence: CASRKGLAGASEGTQYF.